The 6 T cell receptor beta chains below come from one sample, sequenced in a study of CD8+ T cells in alopecia areata. Extracted RNA was reverse transcribed into cDNA, the sequencing template. The repertoire was sequenced with immunoSEQ multiplex PCR; TCRdb's copy has only in-frame clones and lacks some. The repertoire holds about 200,000 clones, with 55% to 70% as singletons. Treatment described: oral pan-JAK inhibitor, 5-10 mg twice daily. The material was CD4+ T cells sorted from blood, obtained at week 24, from a patient treated with tofacitinib. Receptor source: a human donor with alopecia areata.

The chain employs TRBV5-6 and TRBJ2-7, with TRBD1 matching over 7 bases. V lost 4 bases, J lost 5 bases, and 15 bases stayed unmatched. This CDR3 has 16 residues. Germline-derived CDR1 and CDR2 are SGHDT and YYEEEE. The CDR3, as DNA: TGTGCCAGCAGCGCCCTGACAGGGCCAAGCCGTCACGAGCAGTACTTC. This translates into CASSALTGPSRHEQYF.

The chain links TRBV7-9 to TRBJ2-4; weak D call: TRBD1 (6 bases). The V and J ends lost 5 bases and 2 bases respectively, with 16 bases between them. CDR1 is SEHNR and CDR2 is FQNEAQ in the germline V gene (reference sequence). The CDR3 extends over 16 amino acids. DNA for the CDR3: TGTGCCAGCAGCCATCCCCTAACAGGGCCCAAAAACATTCAGTACTTC. As protein: CASSHPLTGPKNIQYF.

The genes are TRBV29-1 and TRBJ2-3; D may be TRBD2 (5 bases). CDR1 is SQVTM and CDR2 is ANQGSEA in the germline V gene. The CDR3 extends over 12 amino acids. Deletions cut 2 bases from V and 4 bases from J, with 7 bases between. In DNA, the CDR3 is TGCAGCGTTGAACTAGCATCAGATACGCAGTATTTT. Its protein is CSVELASDTQYF.

The genes are TRBV7-2 and TRBJ2-7, with 7 bases aligning to TRBD2. The ends lost 5 bases at V and 0 bases at J; junction bases unmatched: 4. The CDR3 length is 14 residues. The germline V gene has CDR1 SGHTA and CDR2 FQGNSA. CDR3 DNA: TGTGCCAGCAGCCAGCGGGGCGGCTCCTACGAGCAGTACTTC. It encodes CASSQRGGSYEQYF. Drawing the rest from reference TRBV7-2 and TRBJ2-7, the complete variable domain is GAGVSQSPSNKVTEKGKDVELRCDPISGHTALYWYRQSLGQGLEFLIYFQGNSAPDKSGLPSDRFSAERTGGSVSTLTIQRTQQEDSAVYLCASSQRGGSYEQYFGPGTRLTVT.

V and J are TRBV9 and TRBJ1-1; 7 positions agree with TRBD1. This CDR3 is built from 14 residues. V lost 4 bases to trimming and J lost 5 bases; unmatched junction nucleotides: 8. The germline gives CDR1 SGDLS, CDR2 YYNGEE. The CDR3 sequence: CASSIEGAGTEAFF. The CDR3 region has the DNA TGTGCCAGCAGCATAGAGGGGGCAGGTACTGAAGCTTTCTTT.

The gene calls are TRBV7-3 and TRBJ2-5, with D maybe TRBD2 (6 bases). The CDR3 is 14 amino acids. Germline lookup yields CDR1 SGHTA and CDR2 FQGTGA. V was clipped by 0 bases and J by 2 bases, with 7 bases between them. The CDR3 sequence: CASSLTREQETQYF. CDR3 sequence (DNA): TGTGCCAGCAGCTTAACGCGGGAACAAGAGACCCAGTACTTC.